These 24 T cell receptor beta chains originate from one sample sequenced in a study of T cell repertoires in ileal Crohn's disease. As to time point: inflamed ileum from the surgical specimen. Assay used: immunoSEQ multiplex PCR; TCRdb lists only in-frame clones, some missing. The repertoire holds about 4,500 clones, with less than 80% as singletons. Sequenced input: ileal tissue. The receptors stem from an adult with Crohn's disease.

The rearrangement joins TRBV4-1 to TRBJ1-5; 7 bases are a match to TRBD1. The ends lost 2 bases at V and 7 bases at J; junction bases unmatched: 14. CDR1 MGHRA and CDR2 YSYEKL come from the germline V gene. CDR3 length: 17 amino acids. This chain's CDR3 is CASSQLTSGGARQPQHF. CDR3 nucleotides: TGCGCCAGCAGCCAACTTACCTCAGGGGGGGCTCGGCAGCCCCAGCATTTT.

In its sample, this clone was seen once. The V gene is TRBV6-1, the J gene TRBJ2-3, with 8 bases identical to TRBD2. V gave up 4 bases and J gave up 2 bases; unmatched junction bases: 5. Looked up from germline, CDR1 is MNHNS and CDR2 is SASEGT. The CDR3 spans 15 residues. The CDR3 loop reads CASSGTSGPTDTQYF. The CDR3 coding sequence is TGTGCCAGCAGTGGAACTAGCGGACCCACAGATACGCAGTATTTT.

This rearrangement joins TRBV11-2 to TRBJ2-7; 7 positions agree with TRBD2. This CDR3 has 15 residues. The V gene end was trimmed by 5 bases and the J gene end by 0 bases; junction bases not matched to a gene: 7. CDR1 and CDR2 from the germline V gene are SGHAT and FQNNGV. CDR3 bases: TGTGCCAGCAGCAGCCGGGACTACTCCTCCTACGAGCAGTACTTC. Protein: CASSSRDYSSYEQYF.

The CDR3 DNA reads TGTGCCAGCAGTACCGGGGACCCCCGGTATACGCAGTATTTT. This encodes CASSTGDPRYTQYF. This chain links TRBV6-5 with TRBJ2-3; D is possibly TRBD1 or TRBD2 (5 bases each). Trimming stripped 5 bases from V and 7 bases from J, with 16 bases between. Germline CDR1 MNHEY, CDR2 SVGAGI. The CDR3 runs 14 residues.

This chain uses TRBV6-5 with TRBJ2-7; D could derive from TRBD1 or TRBD2 (5 bases each). The germline CDR1 and CDR2 sequences are MNHEY and SVGAGI. Trimming shortened V by 6 bases and J by 1 base, and 10 bases separated the two germline ends. CDR3 size: 13 residues. The CDR3: CASSWDGSYEQYF. The CDR3 DNA is TGTGCCAGCAGCTGGGACGGATCCTACGAGCAGTACTTC.

CDR3 DNA: TGCAGCGTTGATAAGGCCCGGGAGACCCAGTACTTC. As protein: CSVDKARETQYF. The chain employs TRBV29-1 and TRBJ2-5; the D is unclear. CDR1 is SQVTM, CDR2 ANQGSEA, per germline. Trimming took off 3 bases at V and 5 bases at J, with 10 bases between the two ends. The CDR3 spans 12 residues. The whole variable domain, remainder taken from reference TRBV29-1 and TRBJ2-5, is SAVISQKPSRDICQRGTSLTIQCQVDSQVTMMFWYRQQPGQSLTLIATANQGSEATYESGFVIDKFPISRPNLTFSTLTVSNMSPEDSSIYLCSVDKARETQYFGPGTRLLVL.

The chain recombines TRBV14 with TRBJ2-3, with D unclear. CDR1 SGHDN and CDR2 FVKESK come from the germline V gene. The CDR3 contains 13 residues. V was cut by 4 bases and J by 5 bases, with 10 bases left in between. The CDR3 DNA is TGTGCCAGCAGCCGGGATCTGGGAGATACGCAGTATTTT. It yields the protein CASSRDLGDTQYF.

Concerning this clone itself: At the DNA level, this CDR3 is encoded by other sequences in the same sample as well. This sequence joins TRBV7-9 and TRBJ1-2; TRBD1 matches 8 bases. Germline V gives CDR1 SEHNR, CDR2 FQNEAQ (reference sequence). This CDR3 is built from 14 residues. V dropped 3 bases and J dropped 6; count of bases not matched to a gene: 6. CDR3 loop: CASSFDRGLNGYTF. The CDR3 DNA reads as TGTGCCAGCAGCTTCGACAGGGGATTGAATGGCTACACCTTC.

This sequence joins TRBV5-6 and TRBJ1-5; the match to TRBD1 covers 8 bases. Trimming removed 5 bases from V and 3 bases from J; junction bases left unmatched: 7. The CDR3 runs 15 residues. Germline V gene data show CDR1 as SGHDT and CDR2 as YYEEEE. The DNA for the CDR3 is TGTGCCAGCAGTGCCGGGACAGGAGACAATCAGCCCCAGCATTTT. It yields the protein CASSAGTGDNQPQHF.

This clone was found a few times. The chain carries TRBV2 and TRBJ2-5; 8 nucleotides agree with TRBD1. CDR1 is SNHLY and CDR2 is FYNNEI in the germline V gene. CDR3 size: 14 residues. The J segment lost 5 bases and the V segment lost 1 base, leaving 3 bases of the junction unmatched. Here the CDR3 reads CASSEDRGEETQYF. The DNA of the CDR3 is TGTGCCAGCAGTGAAGACAGGGGGGAGGAGACCCAGTACTTC.

The chain has TRBV2 and TRBJ1-5; 8 nucleotides line up with TRBD1. Germline V gene data show CDR1 as SNHLY and CDR2 as FYNNEI. The CDR3 is 16 residues long. V lost 4 bases, J lost 0 bases, and 5 bases stayed unmatched. The CDR3, as DNA: TGTGCCAGCAGTGTAGAACAGGGGGATAGCAATCAGCCCCAGCATTTT. Encoded protein: CASSVEQGDSNQPQHF.

This clone was seen once. This sequence joins TRBV14 and TRBJ2-1; no clear D. This CDR3 has 13 amino acids. Trimming removed 2 bases from V and 9 bases from J, with 11 bases in between. The germline CDR1 and CDR2 sequences are SGHDN and FVKESK. CDR3 residues: CASSQNINSEQFF. CDR3 DNA: TGTGCCAGCAGCCAAAATATTAACAGTGAGCAGTTCTTC.

The chain recombines TRBV11-2 with TRBJ1-2; D is unresolved. The V gene's germline CDR1 is SGHAT and CDR2 FQNNGV. CDR3 length equals 15 residues. V gave up 5 bases and J gave up 2 bases, with 15 bases separating them. The CDR3 sequence: CASSPSLGINYGYTF. The CDR3 DNA sequence: TGTGCCAGCAGCCCGTCGCTAGGGATAAACTATGGCTACACCTTC.

The rearrangement uses TRBV4-1 and TRBJ1-2; D gene ambiguous. The V gene's germline CDR1 is MGHRA and CDR2 YSYEKL. Trimming shortened V by 0 bases and J by 8 bases, and 10 bases separated the two germline ends. The CDR3 consists of 13 residues. CDR3 nucleotide sequence: TGCGCCAGCAGCCAAGATCAAGGGAGGGGCTACACCTTC. It is translated as CASSQDQGRGYTF.

The chain combines TRBV5-1 with TRBJ2-3; D is tentatively TRBD1 or TRBD2 (6 bases each). The CDR3 spans 16 residues. CDR1 and CDR2 (germline): SGHRS, YFSETQ. V was pared by 1 base and J by 3 bases, with 15 bases between. CDR3 sequence: CASSLREIGGTDTQYF. The CDR3 DNA is TGCGCCAGCAGCTTGAGGGAGATAGGGGGGACAGATACGCAGTATTTT.

This rearrangement joins TRBV7-9 to TRBJ2-1; a possible D gene is TRBD2 (7 bases). The CDR3 has 16 residues. Trimming shortened V by 7 bases and J by 8 bases, and 24 bases separated the two germline ends. Germline CDR1 and CDR2: SEHNR and FQNEAQ (reference sequence). As DNA, the CDR3 is TGTGCCAGCATCCGCGTAGGGGGAGGGCCTGGGGATGAGCAGTTCTTC. Its protein is CASIRVGGGPGDEQFF.

This chain joins TRBV6-5 and TRBJ2-2; 8 nucleotides line up with TRBD2. V trimming: 10 bases; J trimming: 1 base; junction bases outside the gene matches: 8. Germline CDR1 is MNHEY and CDR2 is SVGAGI. The CDR3 extends over 15 amino acids. CDR3 DNA sequence: TGTGCCACCCGGGGGGGATTATTGAACACCGGGGAGCTGTTTTTT. Encoded protein: CATRGGLLNTGELFF.

The chain recombines TRBV18 with TRBJ2-7, with D tentatively TRBD1 (7 bases). Trimming shortened V by 3 bases and J by 2 bases, and 11 bases separated the two germline ends. CDR3 size: 14 residues. From germline, CDR1 is KGHSH and CDR2 LQKENI. In DNA, the CDR3 is TGTGCCAGCTCACCGGGGGGACAGACCTACGAGCAGTACTTC. Translating it yields CASSPGGQTYEQYF.

In its sample, this clone was seen a few times. V and J are TRBV7-2 and TRBJ2-7, with D perhaps TRBD1 (6 bases). The V end lost 0 bases, the J end lost 3 bases, and 12 bases lay between the germline ends. Germline V gene sequence: CDR1 SGHTA, CDR2 FQGNSA. The CDR3 totals 15 residues. CDR3 coding DNA: TGTGCCAGCAGCTTAGCGGGGACACCCTACTACGAGCAGTACTTC. Amino acids: CASSLAGTPYYEQYF.

The rearrangement links TRBV6-6 to TRBJ1-2; 8 bases agree with TRBD1. Trimming cost V 5 bases and J 4 bases; bases outside gene matches: 9. CDR3 length equals 15 residues. Germline V gene data show CDR1 as MNHNY and CDR2 as SVGAGI (reference sequence). The CDR3 DNA sequence: TGTGCCAGCAGTCCTACAGGGGGGTTTCGCTATGGCTACACCTTC. It encodes CASSPTGGFRYGYTF.

The chain has TRBV4-1 and TRBJ2-2; D possibly corresponds to TRBD1 (6 bases). The CDR3 spans 17 residues. The V and J ends lost 2 bases and 2 bases respectively, with 15 bases between them. Germline loops: CDR1 MGHRA, CDR2 YSYEKL. The CDR3 nucleotides are TGCGCCAGCAGCCAATTTCCCGGGACAACTAACACCGGGGAGCTGTTTTTT. Translated, it gives CASSQFPGTTNTGELFF.

The chain joins TRBV2 to TRBJ1-6, with D maybe TRBD1 (5 bases). Trimming left V 6 bases short and J 0 bases short, with 9 bases between. In germline, CDR1 is SNHLY, CDR2 FYNNEI. This CDR3 spans 15 amino acids. This CDR3 is CASRLTDSYNSPLHF. CDR3 in DNA: TGTGCCAGCAGATTGACAGACTCCTATAATTCACCCCTCCACTTT.

For this clone: A read error may produce the germline difference seen at one junction end. Other DNA sequences within the sample encode an identical CDR3. V and J are TRBV29-1 and TRBJ2-2; D perhaps matches TRBD1 (5 bases). From germline, CDR1 is SQVTM and CDR2 ANQGSEA. This CDR3 contains 14 residues. CDR3 nucleotides: TGCAGTGTTGCGCAGGGCCCGACCACCGGGGAGCTGTTTTTT. This sequence encodes CSVAQGPTTGELFF.

The V call is TRBV6-6, the J call TRBJ1-2; the D is unclear. V shed 8 bases and J shed 7 bases, with 14 bases lying between them. CDR1 MNHNY and CDR2 SVGAGI come from the germline V gene (reference sequence). This CDR3 contains 12 residues. In DNA, the CDR3 is TGTGCCAGCGGCGTAGGCTCCCTTGGCTACACCTTC. Its protein product is CASGVGSLGYTF.